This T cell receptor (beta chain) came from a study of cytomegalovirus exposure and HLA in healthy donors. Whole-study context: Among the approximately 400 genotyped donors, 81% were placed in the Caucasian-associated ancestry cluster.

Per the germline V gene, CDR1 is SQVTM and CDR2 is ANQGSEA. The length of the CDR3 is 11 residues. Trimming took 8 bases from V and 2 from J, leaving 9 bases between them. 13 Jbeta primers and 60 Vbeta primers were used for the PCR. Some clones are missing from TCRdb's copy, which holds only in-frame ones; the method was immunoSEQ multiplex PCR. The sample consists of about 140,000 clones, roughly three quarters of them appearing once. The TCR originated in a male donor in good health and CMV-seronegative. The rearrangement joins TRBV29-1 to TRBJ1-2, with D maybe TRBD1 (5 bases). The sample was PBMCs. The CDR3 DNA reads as TGCAGCTCACAGGAAAACTATGGCTACACCTTC. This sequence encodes CSSQENYGYTF.